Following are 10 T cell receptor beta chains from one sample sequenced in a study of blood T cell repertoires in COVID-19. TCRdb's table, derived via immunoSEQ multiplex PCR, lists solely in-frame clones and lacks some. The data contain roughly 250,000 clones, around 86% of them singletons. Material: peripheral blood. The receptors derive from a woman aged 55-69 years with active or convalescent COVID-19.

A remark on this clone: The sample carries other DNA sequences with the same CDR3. The DNA for the CDR3 is TGTGCCAGTAGTATCAGGACAGCAAATGAAAAACTGTTTTTT. Translation: CASSIRTANEKLFF. V and J are TRBV19 and TRBJ1-4, with D perhaps TRBD1 (6 bases). V shed 3 bases and J shed 5 bases, with 10 bases lying between them. Germline assignment: CDR1 LNHDA and CDR2 SQIVND (reference sequence). There are 14 residues in the CDR3. Using reference TRBV19 and TRBJ1-4 for the parts outside the CDR3, the full variable domain is DGGITQSPKYLFRKEGQNVTLSCEQNLNHDAMYWYRQDPGQGLRLIYYSQIVNDFQKGDIAEGYSVSREKKESFPLTVTSAQKNPTAFYLCASSIRTANEKLFFGSGTQLSVL.

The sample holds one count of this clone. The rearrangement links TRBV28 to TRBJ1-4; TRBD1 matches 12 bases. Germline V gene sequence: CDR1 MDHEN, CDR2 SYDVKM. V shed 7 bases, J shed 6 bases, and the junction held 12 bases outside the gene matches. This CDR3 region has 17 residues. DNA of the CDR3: TGTGCCAGCATAGGCGGGACAGGGGGCGCAACGGATGAAAAACTGTTTTTT. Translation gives CASIGGTGGATDEKLFF.

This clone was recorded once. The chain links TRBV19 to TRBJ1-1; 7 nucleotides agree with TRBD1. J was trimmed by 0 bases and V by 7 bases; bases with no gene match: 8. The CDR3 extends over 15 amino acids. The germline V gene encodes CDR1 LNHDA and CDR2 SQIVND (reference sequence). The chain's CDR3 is CASTTTGTMNTEAFF. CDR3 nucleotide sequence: TGTGCCAGTACCACGACAGGGACCATGAACACTGAAGCTTTCTTT.

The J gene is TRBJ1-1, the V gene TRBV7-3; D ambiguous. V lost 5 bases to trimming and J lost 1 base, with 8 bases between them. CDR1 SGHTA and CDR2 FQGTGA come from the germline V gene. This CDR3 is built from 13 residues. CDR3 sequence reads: CASSPEGNTEAFF. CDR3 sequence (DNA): TGTGCCAGCAGCCCGGAGGGGAACACTGAAGCTTTCTTT.

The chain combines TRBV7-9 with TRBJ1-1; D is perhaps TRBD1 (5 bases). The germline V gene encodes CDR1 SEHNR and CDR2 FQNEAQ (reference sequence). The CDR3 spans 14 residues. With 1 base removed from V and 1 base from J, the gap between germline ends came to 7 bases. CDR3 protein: CASSLGTGNTEAFF. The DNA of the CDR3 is TGTGCCAGCAGCTTAGGAACAGGGAACACTGAAGCTTTCTTT. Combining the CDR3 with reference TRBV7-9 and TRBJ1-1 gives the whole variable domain DTGVSQNPRHKITKRGQNVTFRCDPISEHNRLYWYRQTLGQGPEFLTYFQNEAQLEKSRLLSDRFSAERPKGSFSTLEIQRTEQGDSAMYLCASSLGTGNTEAFFGQGTRLTVV.

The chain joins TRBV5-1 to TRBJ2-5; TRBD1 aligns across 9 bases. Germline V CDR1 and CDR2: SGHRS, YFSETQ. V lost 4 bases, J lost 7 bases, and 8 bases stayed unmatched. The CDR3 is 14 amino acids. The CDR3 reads CASSQGQGEGTQYF. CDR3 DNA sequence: TGCGCCAGCAGCCAGGGACAGGGCGAGGGGACCCAGTACTTC.

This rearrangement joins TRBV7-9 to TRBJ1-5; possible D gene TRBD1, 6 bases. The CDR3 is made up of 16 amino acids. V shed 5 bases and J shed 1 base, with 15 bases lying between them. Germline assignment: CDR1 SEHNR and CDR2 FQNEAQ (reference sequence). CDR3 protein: CASSPTGMGSNQPQHF. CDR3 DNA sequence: TGTGCCAGCAGCCCAACAGGGATGGGAAGCAATCAGCCCCAGCATTTT.

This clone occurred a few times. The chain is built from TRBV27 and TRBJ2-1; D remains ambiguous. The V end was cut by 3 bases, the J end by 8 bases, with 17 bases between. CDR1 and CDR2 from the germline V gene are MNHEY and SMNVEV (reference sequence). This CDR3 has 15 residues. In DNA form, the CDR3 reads TGTGCCAGCAGTTTCCCGGGTTCGCCTATCGATGAGCAGTTCTTC. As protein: CASSFPGSPIDEQFF.

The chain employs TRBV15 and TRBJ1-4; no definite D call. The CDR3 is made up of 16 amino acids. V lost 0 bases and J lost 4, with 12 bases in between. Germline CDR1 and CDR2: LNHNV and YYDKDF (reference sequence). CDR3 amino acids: CATSREIGQLNEKLFF. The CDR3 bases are TGTGCCACCAGCAGAGAAATTGGGCAGCTTAATGAAAAACTGTTTTTT.

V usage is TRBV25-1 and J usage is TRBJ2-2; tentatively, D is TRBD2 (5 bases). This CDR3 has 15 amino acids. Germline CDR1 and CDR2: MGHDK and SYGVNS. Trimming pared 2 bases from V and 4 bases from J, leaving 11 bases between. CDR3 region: CASSEAVRATGELFF. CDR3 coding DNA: TGTGCCAGCAGTGAAGCCGTGAGGGCCACCGGGGAGCTGTTTTTT.